Following are 8 T cell receptor beta chains from one sample sequenced in a study of blood T cell repertoires in COVID-19. TCRdb's table, derived via immunoSEQ multiplex PCR, lists solely in-frame clones and lacks some. The sample lists 140,000 to 150,000 clones; 75% to 85% were seen once. Material for sequencing was peripheral blood. These receptors originate from a human donor with acute or convalescent COVID-19. The donor label of this sample is uncertain.

The chain joins TRBV2 to TRBJ1-6; unclear D gene. V lost 6 bases to trimming and J lost 7 bases, with 13 bases between them. Germline CDR1 reads SNHLY; CDR2 reads FYNNEI. CDR3 length: 14 amino acids. The DNA for the CDR3 is TGTGCCAGCAGGGGGAGGTCGGGGAATTCACCCCTCCACTTT. Its protein is CASRGRSGNSPLHF.

The chain is built from TRBV7-9 and TRBJ2-3; D might be TRBD1 (6 bases). CDR1 is SEHNR, CDR2 FQNEAQ, per germline (reference sequence). This CDR3 region has 13 residues. Deletions cut 1 base from V and 10 bases from J, with 12 bases between. CDR3 DNA sequence: TGTGCCAGCAGCTTAGAGGGGGTGGACCCGCAGTATTTT. Residues: CASSLEGVDPQYF.

This clone was observed a few times. The J gene is TRBJ2-2, the V gene TRBV10-1; D might be TRBD2 (5 bases). V lost 5 bases and J 5 bases, leaving 9 bases between the germline ends. Germline loops: CDR1 WNHNN, CDR2 SYGVQD (reference sequence). This CDR3 contains 13 residues. The CDR3 sequence is CASSRGRTGELFF. The CDR3 DNA is TGCGCCAGCAGTCGCGGGCGAACCGGGGAGCTGTTTTTT.

The rearrangement links TRBV5-6 to TRBJ1-4; no clear D gene. V was shortened by 6 bases and J by 8 bases, with 14 bases between the two germline ends. The germline V gene has CDR1 SGHDT and CDR2 YYEEEE. This CDR3 region has 13 residues. The DNA of the CDR3 is TGTGCCAGCACCGAGAGAGGTTACGAAAAACTGTTTTTT. This translates into CASTERGYEKLFF.

J is TRBJ1-2 and V is TRBV27; TRBD1 agrees at 7 bases. Trimming took 5 bases from V and 3 from J; bases not matched to a gene: 6. The CDR3 extends over 14 amino acids. CDR1 and CDR2 from the germline V gene are MNHEY and SMNVEV (reference sequence). The CDR3 loop reads CASSTRDSYYGYTF. Here the CDR3 DNA reads TGTGCCAGCAGTACCCGGGACAGTTACTATGGCTACACCTTC.

The rearrangement uses TRBV27 and TRBJ1-5, with D perhaps TRBD1 (6 bases). V dropped 5 bases and J dropped 5 bases, with 28 bases sitting between them. This CDR3 contains 19 residues. Looked up from germline, CDR1 is MNHEY and CDR2 is SMNVEV (reference sequence). Here the CDR3 reads CASSPRGAGLRNKDQPQHF. In DNA form, the CDR3 reads TGTGCCAGCAGTCCCCGGGGGGCAGGATTAAGGAACAAGGATCAGCCCCAGCATTTT.

This clone has only a few counts. V and J are TRBV10-2 and TRBJ1-2, with a tentative D call TRBD1 (5 bases). The germline V gene has CDR1 WSHSY and CDR2 SAAADI. V lost 3 bases and J 8 bases, leaving 16 bases between the germline ends. The CDR3 loop spans 14 amino acids. The CDR3 reads CASSDPGGEQGYTF. DNA of the CDR3: TGCGCCAGCAGTGACCCGGGAGGGGAGCAAGGCTACACCTTC.

This chain joins TRBV6-5 and TRBJ2-7, with no clear D. Trimming took off 5 bases at V and 1 base at J, with 12 bases between the two ends. CDR3 size: 14 residues. CDR1 and CDR2 (germline): MNHEY, SVGAGI. In DNA form, the CDR3 reads TGTGCCAGCAGTCCGCTGGCTCGATCCTACGAGCAGTACTTC. Translating gives CASSPLARSYEQYF.